The 19 T cell receptor beta chains presented below share a single source sample, sequenced in a study of post-analysis software for immune sequencing data. Findings and caveats of the study: TRBV segments more frequent in patients than in controls numbered about 5 and included TRBV5-6, TRBV5-1 and TRBV20-1.

TCR beta libraries were prepared from cDNA with unique molecular identifiers. MiXCR, run by TCRdb on the PCR reads, gives a single entry per CDR3 protein. The data hold under 650,000 distinct CDR3 sequences, with roughly 45% observed a single time. No antigens are known for them. The specimen was blood. These receptors were taken from a girl between 5 and 17 years old with multiple sclerosis.

This clonotype was seen more than once but under ten times. This chain connects TRBV29-1 to TRBJ2-4; 10 nucleotides match TRBD2. V was clipped by 7 bases and J by 8 bases; unmatched bases: 20. This CDR3 has 17 amino acids. Germline CDR1 is SQVTM and CDR2 is ANQGSEA. This CDR3 reads CSAQGLAGVLQEDIQYF. CDR3 DNA: TGCAGCGCCCAGGGCCTAGCGGGAGTATTGCAAGAGGACATTCAGTACTTC.

The chain joins TRBV7-9 to TRBJ1-2; D call uncertain. Germline CDR1 reads SEHNR; CDR2 reads FQNEAQ (reference sequence). This CDR3 region has 14 residues. Trimming took 5 bases from V and 1 from J, leaving 11 bases between them. In DNA, the CDR3 is TGTGCCAGCAGCCCTCGCTCCAGTAACTATGGCTACACCTTC. It translates to CASSPRSSNYGYTF.

The rearrangement uses TRBV12-3 or TRBV12-4 and TRBJ1-1, with a weak D call TRBD1 (6 bases). This CDR3 comprises 15 residues. The ends were cut back, 1 base at V and 6 bases at J, with 15 bases in the middle. As DNA, the CDR3 is TGTGCCAGCAGTTTAGAGGGGGGCAGCTCCTCTGAAGCTTTCTTT. This sequence encodes CASSLEGGSSSEAFF.

This chain uses TRBV4-1 with TRBJ1-4; 7 positions match TRBD1. Germline CDR1 MGHRA, CDR2 YSYEKL. V shed 0 bases, J shed 8 bases, and the junction held 9 bases outside the gene matches. The CDR3 covers 16 residues. The CDR3 here is CASSQERGLGREKLFF. The DNA for the CDR3 is TGCGCCAGCAGCCAAGAAAGGGGGCTGGGGCGCGAAAAACTGTTTTTT.

This clonotype came up a few times. The chain couples TRBV3-1 to TRBJ2-2, with TRBD1 identical over 10 bases. Trimming removed 4 bases from V and 7 bases from J; junction bases left unmatched: 15. The CDR3 totals 18 residues. Germline V gene sequence: CDR1 LGHDT, CDR2 YNNKEL (reference sequence). The CDR3 spells CASSRGTGDLQSGGELFF. CDR3 coding DNA: TGTGCCAGCAGCCGCGGGACAGGGGACCTACAATCTGGCGGGGAGCTGTTTTTT.

The chain combines TRBV5-1 with TRBJ2-1; possible D gene TRBD1, 6 bases. The germline gives CDR1 SGHRS, CDR2 YFSETQ. CDR3 length equals 14 residues. Trimming shortened V by 2 bases and J by 9 bases, and 15 bases separated the two germline ends. Here the CDR3 DNA reads TGCGCCAGCAGCTTATTTTCGGGACAACCTGAGCAGTTCTTC. This gives the protein CASSLFSGQPEQFF.

This sequence joins TRBV3-1 and TRBJ2-7, with unresolved D. The V and J ends lost 4 bases and 6 bases respectively, with 16 bases between them. Germline CDR1 reads LGHDT; CDR2 reads YNNKEL (reference sequence). The CDR3 sequence is 14 residues long. The CDR3 DNA reads TGTGCCAGCAGCCCGCAACCGAGCATTACCGAGCAGTACTTC. Residues: CASSPQPSITEQYF.

Only a few counts were recorded for this clonotype. The chain is built from TRBV7-2 and TRBJ2-3; 7 bases agree with TRBD2. The CDR3 extends over 15 amino acids. After removal of 4 bases from V and 2 bases from J, the junction contained 6 bases not matched to a gene. Germline lookup yields CDR1 SGHTA and CDR2 FQGNSA. The CDR3 reads CASSSRDYTTDTQYF. The CDR3 bases are TGTGCCAGCAGCTCCCGGGACTATACCACAGATACGCAGTATTTT.

The V and J genes are TRBV6-5 and TRBJ1-2; 7 bases are a match to TRBD1. Germline values: CDR1 MNHEY, CDR2 SVGAGI. CDR3 length equals 14 residues. V was clipped by 6 bases and J by 4 bases; unmatched bases: 8. The CDR3 nucleotides are TGTGCCAGCAGGTTGGACAGGAACCTCTATGGCTACACCTTC. This codes for CASRLDRNLYGYTF.

Comments on this clonotype: The CDR3 ends on some other residue instead of the conserved phenylalanine or tryptophan, so this is likely a read error. J is TRBJ2-1 and V is TRBV7-6, with 8 bases aligning to TRBD2. Germline V gene sequence: CDR1 SGHVS, CDR2 FNYEAQ. CDR3 length equals 16 residues. CDR3 nucleotides: TGTGCCTGCAGCTTACTTTCCCTTAGCGGGAAGCATGAGCAGTTCTTA. Translated: CACSLLSLSGKHEQFL.

The J gene is TRBJ2-4, the V gene TRBV21-1; the table's D call, TRBD1, was not checked against the DNA. TRBV21-1 is a pseudogene segment. The length of the CDR3 is 20 residues. CDR3 sequence reads: CASGTEGGRADSGAKNIQYF. CDR3 in DNA: TGTGCCAGCGGCACTGAAGGGGGACGTGCCGACTCCGGGGCCAAAAACATTCAGTACTTC.

The chain carries TRBV6-5 and TRBJ2-1, with D possibly being TRBD2 (7 bases). Germline V gene lookup returns CDR1 MNHEY and CDR2 SVGAGI. This CDR3 contains 14 residues. Trimming stripped 8 bases from V and 2 bases from J, with 13 bases between. CDR3: CASGKGGAYNEQFF. The CDR3 DNA is TGTGCCAGCGGCAAAGGGGGGGCCTACAATGAGCAGTTCTTC.

This chain joins TRBV10-3 and TRBJ2-1; D may correspond to TRBD1 or TRBD2 (5 bases each). This CDR3 has 11 amino acids. Germline-derived CDR1 and CDR2 are ENHRY and SYGVKD. Trimming took off 8 bases at V and 8 bases at J, with 10 bases between the two ends. CDR3 sequence reads: CAISMGHEQFF. The CDR3 nucleotides are TGTGCCATCTCTATGGGACATGAGCAGTTCTTC.

V is TRBV11-2 and J is TRBJ2-5; D is uncertain. Germline V gene data show CDR1 as SGHAT and CDR2 as FQNNGV. Trimming took off 3 bases at V and 1 base at J, with 6 bases between the two ends. This CDR3 region has 13 residues. The CDR3 DNA is TGTGCCAGCAGCTTCTATGTCCAAGAGACCCAGTACTTC. Amino acid sequence: CASSFYVQETQYF.

The chain joins TRBV7-3 to TRBJ2-1, with TRBD2 identical over 8 bases. V was clipped by 1 base and J by 6 bases; unmatched bases: 14. The CDR3 is 18 residues long. Germline values: CDR1 SGHTA, CDR2 FQGTGA. CDR3: CASSLIGGMAGGSNEQFF. CDR3 bases: TGTGCCAGCAGCTTAATTGGGGGCATGGCGGGAGGCTCCAATGAGCAGTTCTTC.

This chain uses TRBV29-1 with TRBJ1-4, with D unclear. Germline V gene sequence: CDR1 SQVTM, CDR2 ANQGSEA. The length of the CDR3 is 13 residues. Trimming shortened V by 4 bases and J by 0 bases, and 6 bases separated the two germline ends. CDR3 residues: CSVGTTTNEKLFF. The CDR3 region has the DNA TGCAGCGTTGGGACGACAACTAATGAAAAACTGTTTTTT.

V is TRBV25-1 and J is TRBJ2-7; no reliable D call. In germline, CDR1 is MGHDK, CDR2 SYGVNS. V shed 4 bases and J shed 0 bases, with 10 bases lying between them. The CDR3 is made up of 14 amino acids. The CDR3 sequence is CASSGALSSYEQYF. CDR3 bases: TGTGCCAGCAGTGGGGCTCTTAGCTCCTACGAGCAGTACTTC.

V is TRBV9 and J is TRBJ2-1; 13 nucleotides line up with TRBD2. Germline assignment: CDR1 SGDLS and CDR2 YYNGEE. The CDR3 runs to 16 residues. V was pared by 4 bases and J by 4 bases, with 5 bases of the junction left unmatched. The CDR3, as DNA: TGTGCCAGCAGCACGAGACTAGCGGGAGGATACAATGAGCAGTTCTTC. This codes for CASSTRLAGGYNEQFF.

This clonotype was seen a handful of times. The chain links TRBV7-9 to TRBJ2-7; D not certain. V lost 6 bases, J lost 2 bases, and 17 bases lay in between. Germline values: CDR1 SEHNR, CDR2 FQNEAQ (reference sequence). The CDR3 sequence is 15 residues long. The CDR3: CASSLVTGATYEQYF. The CDR3 DNA sequence: TGTGCCAGCAGTCTCGTGACTGGAGCAACCTACGAGCAGTACTTC.